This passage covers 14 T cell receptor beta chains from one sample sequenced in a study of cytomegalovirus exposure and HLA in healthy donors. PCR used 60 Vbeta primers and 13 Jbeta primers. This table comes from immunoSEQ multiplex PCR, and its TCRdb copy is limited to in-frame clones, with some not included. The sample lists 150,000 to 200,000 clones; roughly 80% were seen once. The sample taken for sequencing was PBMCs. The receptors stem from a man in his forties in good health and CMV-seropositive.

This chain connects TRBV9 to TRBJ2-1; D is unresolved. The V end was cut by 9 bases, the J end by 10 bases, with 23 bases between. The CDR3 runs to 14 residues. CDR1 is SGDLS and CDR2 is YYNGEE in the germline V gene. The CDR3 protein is CATSAHPPGEEQFF. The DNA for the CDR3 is TGTGCCACCTCCGCTCACCCCCCCGGAGAGGAGCAGTTCTTC.

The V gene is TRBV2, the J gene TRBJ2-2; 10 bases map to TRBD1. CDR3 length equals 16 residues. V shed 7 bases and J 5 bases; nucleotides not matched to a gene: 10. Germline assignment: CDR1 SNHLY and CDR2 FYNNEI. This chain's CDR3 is CASTFGTGERTGELFF. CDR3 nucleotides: TGTGCCAGCACGTTCGGGACAGGGGAGAGAACCGGGGAGCTGTTTTTT.

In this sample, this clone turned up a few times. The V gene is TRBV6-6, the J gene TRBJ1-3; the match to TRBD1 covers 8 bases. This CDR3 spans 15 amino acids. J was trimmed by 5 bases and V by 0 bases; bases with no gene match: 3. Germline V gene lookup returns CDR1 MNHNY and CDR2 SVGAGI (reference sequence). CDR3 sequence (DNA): TGTGCCAGCAGTTACTCAACAGGGGGAAGAAACACCATATATTTT. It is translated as CASSYSTGGRNTIYF.

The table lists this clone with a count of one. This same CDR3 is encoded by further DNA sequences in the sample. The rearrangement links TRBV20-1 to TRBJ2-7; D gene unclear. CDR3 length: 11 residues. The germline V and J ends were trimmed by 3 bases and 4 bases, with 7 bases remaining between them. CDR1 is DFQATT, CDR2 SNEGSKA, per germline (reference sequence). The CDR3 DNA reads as TGCAGTGCTAGGATTACTTACGAGCAGTACTTC. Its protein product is CSARITYEQYF.

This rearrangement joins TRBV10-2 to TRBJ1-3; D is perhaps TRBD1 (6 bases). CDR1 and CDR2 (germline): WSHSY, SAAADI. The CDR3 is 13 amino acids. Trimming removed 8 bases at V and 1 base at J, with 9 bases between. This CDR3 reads CASWTASGNTIYF. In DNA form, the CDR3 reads TGCGCCAGCTGGACAGCTTCTGGAAACACCATATATTTT.

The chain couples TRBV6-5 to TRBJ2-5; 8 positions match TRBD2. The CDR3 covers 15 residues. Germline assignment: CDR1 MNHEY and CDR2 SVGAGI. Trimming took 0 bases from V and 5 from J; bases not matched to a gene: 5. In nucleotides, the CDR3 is TGTGCCAGCAGTTACTCCGGGGGGGCTTTCGAGACCCAGTACTTC. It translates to CASSYSGGAFETQYF.

As DNA, the CDR3 is TGTGCCAGCAGTTACTCCAGGGGCATGGACGAGCAGTACTTC. Its protein product is CASSYSRGMDEQYF. The V and J genes are TRBV6-6 and TRBJ2-7; perhaps TRBD1 as D (6 bases). The CDR3 is 14 amino acids. V was pared by 0 bases and J by 5 bases, with 11 bases between. Looked up from germline, CDR1 is MNHNY and CDR2 is SVGAGI (reference sequence).

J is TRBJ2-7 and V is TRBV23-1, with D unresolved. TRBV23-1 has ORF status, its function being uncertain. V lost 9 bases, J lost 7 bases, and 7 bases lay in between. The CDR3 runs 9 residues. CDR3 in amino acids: CARRWEQYF. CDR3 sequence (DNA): TGCGCCAGGAGGTGGGAGCAGTACTTC.

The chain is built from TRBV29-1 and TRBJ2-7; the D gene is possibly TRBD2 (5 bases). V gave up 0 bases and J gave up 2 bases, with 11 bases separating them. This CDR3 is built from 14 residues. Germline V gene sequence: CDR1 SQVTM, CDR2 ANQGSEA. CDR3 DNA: TGCAGCGTTGAAGAAACACTAGAGCCCTACGAGCAGTACTTC. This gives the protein CSVEETLEPYEQYF.

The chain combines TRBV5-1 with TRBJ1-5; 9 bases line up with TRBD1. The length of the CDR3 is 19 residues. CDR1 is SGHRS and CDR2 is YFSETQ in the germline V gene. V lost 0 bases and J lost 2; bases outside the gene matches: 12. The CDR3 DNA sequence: TGCGCCAGCAGCTTGGGGGAAACAGGGGGCCTGGGTGGCAATCAGCCCCAGCATTTT. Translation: CASSLGETGGLGGNQPQHF.

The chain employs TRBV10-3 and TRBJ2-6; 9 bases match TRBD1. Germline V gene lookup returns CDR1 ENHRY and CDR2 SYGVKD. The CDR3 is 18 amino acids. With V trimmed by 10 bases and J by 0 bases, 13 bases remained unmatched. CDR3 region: CATRGRDRVNSGANVLTF. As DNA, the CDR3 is TGTGCCACCAGGGGCCGGGACAGGGTCAACTCTGGGGCCAACGTCCTGACTTTC.

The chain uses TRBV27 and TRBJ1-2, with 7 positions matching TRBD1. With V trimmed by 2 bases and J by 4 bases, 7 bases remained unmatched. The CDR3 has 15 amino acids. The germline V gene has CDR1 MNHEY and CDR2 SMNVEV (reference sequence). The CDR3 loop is CASSLSAGGSYGYTF. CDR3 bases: TGTGCCAGCAGTTTAAGTGCAGGGGGGAGCTATGGCTACACCTTC.

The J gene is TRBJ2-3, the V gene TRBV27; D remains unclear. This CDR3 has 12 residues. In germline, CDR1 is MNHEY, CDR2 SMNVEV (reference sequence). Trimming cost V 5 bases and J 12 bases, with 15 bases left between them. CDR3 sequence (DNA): TGTGCCAGCAGTCCTCCCGCACCAACTCAGTATTTT. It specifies CASSPPAPTQYF.

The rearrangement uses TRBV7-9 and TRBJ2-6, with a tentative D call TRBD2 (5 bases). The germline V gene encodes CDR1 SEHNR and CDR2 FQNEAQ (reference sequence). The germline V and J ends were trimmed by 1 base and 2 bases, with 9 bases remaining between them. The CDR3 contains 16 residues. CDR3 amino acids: CASSLEGSPGANVLTF. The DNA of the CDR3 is TGTGCCAGCAGCTTAGAAGGGAGCCCTGGGGCCAACGTCCTGACTTTC. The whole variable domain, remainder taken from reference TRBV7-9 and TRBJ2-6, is DTGVSQNPRHKITKRGQNVTFRCDPISEHNRLYWYRQTLGQGPEFLTYFQNEAQLEKSRLLSDRFSAERPKGSFSTLEIQRTEQGDSAMYLCASSLEGSPGANVLTFGAGSRLTVL.